A single T cell receptor beta chain is shown here with its context. No antigen is known for it. Sequencing used immunoSEQ multiplex PCR; TCRdb keeps in-frame clones, though not all of them. The sample includes about 29,000 clones, over 70% of them seen just once. This entry comes from a study of PD-1 blockade in classical Hodgkin lymphoma. V dropped 4 bases and J dropped 2 bases, with 12 bases sitting between them. Germline V lookup: CDR1 MGHRA, CDR2 YSYEKL. The CDR3 totals 15 residues. All the patients suffered relapse after autologous stem cell transplantation, and brentuximab vedotin exposure differed. Study results and limitations: By cycle point C4D1, TCR diversity had risen significantly in CD4+ cells (but not CD8+ cells).

The TCR comes from a human donor with classical Hodgkin lymphoma. The chain uses TRBV4-1 and TRBJ1-3; D unresolved. The sequenced sample was peripheral blood mononuclear cells (PBMCs), obtained before the second cycle of nivolumab. The DNA of the CDR3 is TGCGCCAGCAGCCTTTATTTGGAGACTGGAAACACCATATATTTT. Amino acid sequence: CASSLYLETGNTIYF.